Below are 2 T cell receptor beta chains sequenced from a single sample in a study of blood T cell repertoires in COVID-19. Using immunoSEQ multiplex PCR, the repertoire was profiled, and TCRdb retains in-frame clones only, with some absent. The sample includes roughly 300,000 clones, around 90% of them seen just once. Sequencing was performed on PBMCs or T cells enriched from blood (not recorded which). The receptors stem from a woman aged 30 to 39 who had recovered from COVID-19.

V usage is TRBV24-1 and J usage is TRBJ2-1; 8 bases are shared with TRBD2. Unmatched junction bases numbered 4, after V lost 4 bases and J lost 0 bases. Germline V gene lookup returns CDR1 KGHDR and CDR2 SFDVKD. This CDR3 has 16 residues. The CDR3 DNA is TGTGCCACCAGTGACGCTGCGGGGGGCTCCTACAATGAGCAGTTCTTC. Its protein product is CATSDAAGGSYNEQFF.

The chain links TRBV6-5 to TRBJ1-2; TRBD1 matches at 12 bases. Germline values: CDR1 MNHEY, CDR2 SVGAGI. CDR3 size: 13 residues. J gave up 8 bases and V 8 bases, and 6 bases lay outside the gene matches. The CDR3 DNA follows: TGTGCCAGCCCCGGGACAGGGGGCAGGGGCTACACCTTC. Translating it yields CASPGTGGRGYTF.